The rows below give T cell receptor beta chains drawn from one sample of a study of T cells in Graves' hyperthyroidism and ophthalmopathy. From the multiplex PCR reads, TCRdb called clonotypes with MiXCR, one entry per CDR3 protein. Of 350,000 or so distinct CDR3 sequences in the sample, around a sixth were seen once. Sequencing was performed on blood. All receptors derive from a woman between 45 and 60 years old with Graves' hyperthyroidism. The CDR3 runs from the conserved cysteine through the conserved F or W. Each record gives: V gene, D gene, J gene, clone size, CDR3 protein, CDR3 DNA. D genes are given only for firm matches. A row's size may be missing; if present it is once, few, many or a size class.

v_gene: TRBV27
d_gene: TRBD2
j_gene: TRBJ2-1
abundance: once
CDR3aa: CASVGGSEQFF
CDR3nt: TGTGCGAGCGTGGGGGGGAGTGAGCAGTTCTTC

v_gene: TRBV2
d_gene: .
j_gene: TRBJ2-7
abundance: many
CDR3aa: CASSERQTTYEQYF
CDR3nt: TGTGCCAGCAGTGAGAGACAGACTACTTACGAGCAGTACTTC

v_gene: TRBV27
d_gene: .
j_gene: TRBJ2-1
abundance: many
CDR3aa: CASSWTRDEQFF
CDR3nt: TGTGCCAGCAGTTGGACCAGGGATGAGCAGTTCTTC

v_gene: TRBV7-8
d_gene: TRBD1
j_gene: TRBJ1-5
abundance: .
CDR3aa: CASSPTGGAWNQPRHF
CDR3nt: TGTGCCAGCAGCCCCACAGGGGGCGCGTGGAATCAGCCCCGGCATTTT

v_gene: TRBV18
d_gene: .
j_gene: TRBJ1-2
abundance: few
CDR3aa: CASSPPSGTYGYTF
CDR3nt: TGTGCCAGCTCACCACCGAGCGGGACGTATGGCTACACCTTC

v_gene: TRBV7-9
d_gene: .
j_gene: TRBJ2-3
abundance: few
CDR3aa: CASSELGGASADTQYF
CDR3nt: TGTGCCAGCAGCGAATTAGGCGGTGCTAGCGCAGATACGCAGTATTTT

v_gene: TRBV6-1
d_gene: TRBD1
j_gene: TRBJ2-1
abundance: many
CDR3aa: CASSAPRDRVYNEQFF
CDR3nt: TGTGCCAGCAGTGCCCCCAGGGACAGGGTCTACAATGAGCAGTTCTTC

v_gene: TRBV5-4
d_gene: .
j_gene: TRBJ1-2
abundance: .
CDR3aa: CASSLDGRVGGYTF
CDR3nt: TGTGCCAGCAGCTTGGACGGGCGGGTAGGGGGCTACACCTTC

v_gene: TRBV7-2
d_gene: .
j_gene: TRBJ2-7
abundance: .
CDR3aa: CASSLVNRGAGEQYF
CDR3nt: TGTGCCAGCAGCTTAGTCAACAGGGGAGCGGGCGAGCAGTACTTC

v_gene: TRBV7-2
d_gene: TRBD1
j_gene: TRBJ1-2
abundance: few
CDR3aa: CASSLARAGGDYGYTF
CDR3nt: TGTGCCAGCAGCTTAGCGCGGGCAGGGGGCGACTATGGCTACACCTTC

v_gene: TRBV9
d_gene: TRBD1
j_gene: TRBJ2-1
abundance: few
CDR3aa: CASSARTGDEQFF
CDR3nt: TGTGCCAGCAGCGCCAGGACAGGCGATGAGCAGTTCTTC

v_gene: TRBV30
d_gene: .
j_gene: TRBJ2-5
abundance: .
CDR3aa: CAWAPQGGSQETQYF
CDR3nt: TGTGCCTGGGCCCCTCAGGGGGGGTCACAAGAGACCCAGTACTTC

v_gene: TRBV5-1
d_gene: .
j_gene: TRBJ1-1
abundance: few
CDR3aa: CASSLAGDRTEAFF
CDR3nt: TGCGCCAGCAGCTTGGCAGGGGACCGCACTGAAGCTTTCTTT

v_gene: TRBV28
d_gene: .
j_gene: TRBJ1-1
abundance: .
CDR3aa: CASKMNTKAFF
CDR3nt: TGTGCCAGCAAAATGAACACTAAAGCTTTCTTT

v_gene: TRBV7-2
d_gene: TRBD2
j_gene: TRBJ2-7
abundance: many
CDR3aa: CASSLSEGSGGYEQYF
CDR3nt: TGTGCCAGCAGCTTATCGGAAGGTAGCGGGGGGTACGAGCAGTACTTC

v_gene: TRBV20-1
d_gene: .
j_gene: TRBJ2-3
abundance: few
CDR3aa: CSARGQSTDTQYF
CDR3nt: TGCAGTGCTAGGGGGCAGAGCACAGATACGCAGTATTTT

v_gene: TRBV5-4
d_gene: TRBD2
j_gene: TRBJ2-5
abundance: many
CDR3aa: CASSPGTIETQYF
CDR3nt: TGTGCCAGCAGCCCCGGGACTATTGAGACCCAGTACTTC

v_gene: TRBV5-1
d_gene: .
j_gene: TRBJ2-5
abundance: few
CDR3aa: CASSVGATQETQYF
CDR3nt: TGCGCCAGCAGCGTCGGGGCAACACAAGAGACCCAGTACTTC

v_gene: TRBV5-6
d_gene: .
j_gene: TRBJ2-3
abundance: .
CDR3aa: CASSASGYGTDTQYF
CDR3nt: TGTGCCAGCAGCGCTTCCGGCTACGGGACAGATACGCAGTATTTT

v_gene: TRBV3-1
d_gene: .
j_gene: TRBJ1-2
abundance: many
CDR3aa: CASSHRGGEADGYTF
CDR3nt: TGTGCCAGCAGCCATCGGGGGGGAGAAGCAGATGGCTACACCTTC

v_gene: TRBV13
d_gene: .
j_gene: TRBJ2-7
abundance: many
CDR3aa: CASSIGNRPNYEQYF
CDR3nt: TGTGCCAGCAGCATAGGGAATCGACCCAACTACGAGCAGTACTTC

v_gene: TRBV20-1
d_gene: TRBD2
j_gene: TRBJ2-5
abundance: .
CDR3aa: CSARDVAGGETQYF
CDR3nt: TGCAGTGCTAGAGATGTAGCGGGGGGAGAGACCCAGTACTTC

v_gene: TRBV4-2
d_gene: .
j_gene: TRBJ2-7
abundance: many
CDR3aa: CASSQDRTDPFSYEQYF
CDR3nt: TGTGCCAGCAGCCAAGACCGAACAGATCCGTTCTCCTACGAGCAGTACTTC

v_gene: TRBV6-5
d_gene: .
j_gene: TRBJ1-2
abundance: .
CDR3aa: CASSYGGLTEGYTF
CDR3nt: TGTGCCAGCAGTTATGGGGGGCTGACAGAAGGCTACACCTTC

v_gene: TRBV12-3/TRBV12-4
d_gene: .
j_gene: TRBJ1-6
abundance: .
CDR3aa: CASSYQGNSPLHF
CDR3nt: TGTGCCAGCAGCTACCAGGGGAATTCACCCCTCCACTTT

v_gene: TRBV11-1
d_gene: TRBD1
j_gene: TRBJ2-1
abundance: many
CDR3aa: CASSDGQGTYNEQFF
CDR3nt: TGTGCCAGCAGCGACGGACAGGGGACCTACAATGAGCAGTTCTTC

v_gene: TRBV5-4
d_gene: .
j_gene: TRBJ2-3
abundance: .
CDR3aa: CASSPGGSSSTDTQYF
CDR3nt: TGTGCCAGCAGCCCGGGCGGCAGTTCTAGCACAGATACGCAGTATTTT

v_gene: TRBV6-1
d_gene: .
j_gene: TRBJ2-3
abundance: .
CDR3aa: CASSILDTQYF
CDR3nt: TGTGCCAGCAGCATCTTAGATACGCAGTATTTT

v_gene: TRBV5-1
d_gene: .
j_gene: TRBJ2-2
abundance: .
CDR3aa: CASSSGPTGELFF
CDR3nt: TGCGCCAGCAGCTCAGGACCGACCGGGGAGCTGTTTTTT

v_gene: TRBV7-3
d_gene: .
j_gene: TRBJ2-1
abundance: many
CDR3aa: CASSGAPWAGNEQFF
CDR3nt: TGTGCCAGCAGCGGGGCCCCGTGGGCTGGAAATGAGCAGTTCTTC

v_gene: TRBV5-1
d_gene: .
j_gene: TRBJ2-5
abundance: many
CDR3aa: CASSQTTAQETQYF
CDR3nt: TGCGCCAGCAGCCAAACGACAGCCCAAGAGACCCAGTACTTC

v_gene: TRBV6-1
d_gene: .
j_gene: TRBJ2-5
abundance: few
CDR3aa: CASSRNWIGSRQETQYF
CDR3nt: TGTGCCAGCAGTCGAAATTGGATAGGGTCTCGCCAAGAGACCCAGTACTTC

v_gene: TRBV5-1
d_gene: .
j_gene: TRBJ2-1
abundance: .
CDR3aa: CASSLSVSTLTNEQFF
CDR3nt: TGCGCCAGCAGCTTGAGTGTAAGTACCCTGACCAATGAGCAGTTCTTC

v_gene: TRBV29-1
d_gene: TRBD1
j_gene: TRBJ2-3
abundance: .
CDR3aa: CSVGTGGPPDTQYF
CDR3nt: TGCAGCGTTGGGACAGGGGGCCCCCCTGATACGCAGTATTTT

v_gene: TRBV20-1
d_gene: TRBD2
j_gene: TRBJ2-3
abundance: .
CDR3aa: CSAREILTSGISTDTQYF
CDR3nt: TGCAGTGCTAGAGAAATTTTGACTAGCGGGATAAGCACAGATACGCAGTATTTT

v_gene: TRBV12-3/TRBV12-4
d_gene: .
j_gene: TRBJ2-2
abundance: few
CDR3aa: CATKGTNTGELFF
CDR3nt: TGTGCCACCAAGGGAACTAACACCGGGGAGCTGTTTTTT

v_gene: TRBV11-2
d_gene: .
j_gene: TRBJ2-7
abundance: many
CDR3aa: CASSSSVVEQYF
CDR3nt: TGTGCCAGCAGCTCCTCTGTTGTCGAGCAGTACTTC

v_gene: TRBV29-1
d_gene: .
j_gene: TRBJ1-1
abundance: many
CDR3aa: CSVEGTGRTNTEAFF
CDR3nt: TGCAGCGTTGAAGGGACGGGACGGACGAACACTGAAGCTTTCTTT

v_gene: TRBV20-1
d_gene: .
j_gene: TRBJ1-4
abundance: many
CDR3aa: CSAGVRGDEKLFF
CDR3nt: TGCAGTGCAGGAGTTCGGGGCGATGAAAAACTGTTTTTT

v_gene: TRBV12-3/TRBV12-4
d_gene: .
j_gene: TRBJ1-2
abundance: many
CDR3aa: CASSFGQSSYTF
CDR3nt: TGTGCCAGCAGTTTCGGACAGTCGAGCTACACCTTC

v_gene: TRBV28
d_gene: TRBD2
j_gene: TRBJ2-7
abundance: many
CDR3aa: CASSPPGIAGEEQYF
CDR3nt: TGTGCCAGCAGTCCCCCCGGAATTGCGGGAGAGGAGCAGTACTTC

v_gene: TRBV6-2/TRBV6-3
d_gene: TRBD2
j_gene: TRBJ2-1
abundance: many
CDR3aa: CASSAGGGNEQFF
CDR3nt: TGTGCCAGCAGCGCCGGCGGGGGCAATGAGCAGTTCTTC

v_gene: TRBV11-2
d_gene: TRBD1
j_gene: TRBJ1-1
abundance: .
CDR3aa: CASSTGQGPVNTEAFF
CDR3nt: TGTGCCAGCAGCACAGGACAGGGCCCCGTGAACACTGAAGCTTTCTTT

v_gene: TRBV7-8
d_gene: .
j_gene: TRBJ2-3
abundance: few
CDR3aa: CASRSIRAGATDTQYF
CDR3nt: TGTGCCAGCAGAAGCATTCGCGCGGGGGCTACAGATACGCAGTATTTT

v_gene: TRBV14
d_gene: .
j_gene: TRBJ2-1
abundance: many
CDR3aa: CASSPSTGAGSYNEQFF
CDR3nt: TGTGCCAGCAGCCCCTCCACGGGCGCCGGGTCCTACAATGAGCAGTTCTTC

v_gene: TRBV6-6
d_gene: .
j_gene: TRBJ2-1
abundance: many
CDR3aa: CASSSFGVLPYNEQFF
CDR3nt: TGTGCCAGCAGTTCTTTCGGAGTACTCCCCTACAATGAGCAGTTCTTC

v_gene: TRBV6-2/TRBV6-3
d_gene: .
j_gene: TRBJ2-3
abundance: .
CDR3aa: CASSYFSPSTDTQYF
CDR3nt: TGTGCCAGCAGTTACTTCTCTCCTAGCACAGATACGCAGTATTTT

v_gene: TRBV10-3
d_gene: TRBD1
j_gene: TRBJ2-2
abundance: .
CDR3aa: CATGGQGSTGELFF
CDR3nt: TGTGCCACAGGAGGACAGGGGAGCACCGGGGAGCTGTTTTTT

v_gene: TRBV24-1
d_gene: TRBD2
j_gene: TRBJ2-1
abundance: many
CDR3aa: CATSDPGLAGTNEQFF
CDR3nt: TGTGCCACCAGTGATCCGGGACTAGCGGGAACGAATGAGCAGTTCTTC

v_gene: TRBV20-1
d_gene: .
j_gene: TRBJ2-6
abundance: many
CDR3aa: CSAKGSGANVLTF
CDR3nt: TGCAGTGCTAAGGGCTCTGGGGCCAACGTCCTGACTTTC

v_gene: TRBV20-1
d_gene: .
j_gene: TRBJ2-1
abundance: few
CDR3aa: CSARYSANYNEQFF
CDR3nt: TGCAGTGCTAGGTACAGCGCCAACTACAATGAGCAGTTTTTC

v_gene: TRBV30
d_gene: TRBD2
j_gene: TRBJ2-1
abundance: few
CDR3aa: CAWAGTSGSSYNEQFF
CDR3nt: TGTGCCTGGGCGGGGACTAGCGGGAGCTCCTACAATGAGCAGTTCTTC

v_gene: TRBV25-1
d_gene: TRBD1
j_gene: TRBJ1-1
abundance: few
CDR3aa: CASSGVQGVAEAFF
CDR3nt: TGTGCCAGCAGTGGCGTACAGGGGGTGGCTGAAGCTTTCTTT

v_gene: TRBV6-6
d_gene: .
j_gene: TRBJ2-3
abundance: many
CDR3aa: CASSYGRTDTQYF
CDR3nt: TGTGCCAGCAGTTACGGCCGGACAGATACGCAGTATTTT

v_gene: TRBV5-1
d_gene: TRBD1
j_gene: TRBJ1-1
abundance: many
CDR3aa: CASSLVGGLNTEAFF
CDR3nt: TGCGCCAGCAGCTTGGTAGGGGGCTTGAACACTGAAGCTTTCTTT

v_gene: TRBV2
d_gene: .
j_gene: TRBJ1-1
abundance: .
CDR3aa: CASSEAQAGTMNTEAFF
CDR3nt: TGTGCCAGCAGTGAAGCGCAGGCAGGGACCATGAACACTGAAGCTTTCTTT

v_gene: TRBV6-1
d_gene: .
j_gene: TRBJ2-4
abundance: many
CDR3aa: CASSERGEGQSTSPSVKNIQYF
CDR3nt: TGTGCCAGCAGTGAAAGGGGCGAGGGACAATCAACATCACCCTCGGTGAAAAACATTCAGTACTTC

v_gene: TRBV7-3
d_gene: TRBD2
j_gene: TRBJ2-1
abundance: .
CDR3aa: CASSLSPGLAGGNEQFF
CDR3nt: TGTGCCAGCAGCTTATCCCCGGGACTAGCGGGAGGGAATGAGCAGTTCTTC

v_gene: TRBV20-1
d_gene: TRBD2
j_gene: TRBJ2-5
abundance: .
CDR3aa: CSASSPSGRAEDQYF
CDR3nt: TGCAGTGCTAGTTCGCCTAGCGGGAGGGCGGAGGACCAGTACTTC